This T cell receptor beta chain was profiled in a study of blood T cell repertoires in COVID-19. Looking at the study overall: Researchers got acute and convalescent COVID-19 samples from the United States, Italy and Spain.

Recruits, aged about 18 to 95 years, lived in 24 US areas. Which cohort a participant joined came from the clinical history participants gave. In the original analysis: Nucleated cell counts were estimated from reference gene primer amplification. TCRdb keeps only in-frame clones here, not all; method: immunoSEQ multiplex PCR. V and J calls and clone size come straight from that table; D and trimming were deduced from the DNA. Of some 300,000 clones in the sample, around 90% were seen once. V lost 6 bases to trimming and J lost 6 bases; unmatched junction nucleotides: 13. This CDR3 has 16 amino acids. Germline CDR1 is SQVTM and CDR2 is ANQGSEA. This clone was observed once.

The TCR sequence derives from a young woman with acute COVID-19. The specimen was PBMCs or T cells enriched from blood (not recorded which). The chain uses TRBV29-1 and TRBJ2-2; 10 bases map to TRBD2. CDR3 loop: CSVGGIVAGGPGELFF. The CDR3 DNA is TGCAGCGTGGGTGGCATCGTAGCGGGAGGCCCCGGGGAGCTGTTTTTT.